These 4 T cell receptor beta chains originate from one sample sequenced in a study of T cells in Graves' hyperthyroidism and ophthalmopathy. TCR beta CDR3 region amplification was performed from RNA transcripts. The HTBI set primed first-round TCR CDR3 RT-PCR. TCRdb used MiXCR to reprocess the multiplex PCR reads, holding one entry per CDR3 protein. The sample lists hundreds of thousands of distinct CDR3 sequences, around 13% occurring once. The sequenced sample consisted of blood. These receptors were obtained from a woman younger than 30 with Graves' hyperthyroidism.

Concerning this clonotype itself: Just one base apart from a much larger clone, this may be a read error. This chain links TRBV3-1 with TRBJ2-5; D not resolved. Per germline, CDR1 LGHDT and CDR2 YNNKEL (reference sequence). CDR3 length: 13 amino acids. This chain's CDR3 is CASGQDGSKTQYF. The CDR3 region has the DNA TGTGCCAGCGGCCAAGATGGGTCGAAGACCCAGTACTTC.

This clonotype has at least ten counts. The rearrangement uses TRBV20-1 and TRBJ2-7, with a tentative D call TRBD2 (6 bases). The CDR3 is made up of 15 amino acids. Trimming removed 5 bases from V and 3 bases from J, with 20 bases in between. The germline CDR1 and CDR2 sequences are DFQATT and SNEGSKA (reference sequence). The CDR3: CSARIEGTHNYEQYF. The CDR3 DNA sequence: TGCAGTGCTCGAATTGAGGGGACTCACAACTACGAGCAGTACTTC.

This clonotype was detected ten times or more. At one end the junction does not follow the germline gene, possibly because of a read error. CDR3 region: CASSLGQGSNQPQHF. CDR3 DNA: TGTGCCAGCAGTTTAGGACAGGGGAGCAATCAGCCCCAGCATTTT. The chain is built from TRBV13 and TRBJ1-5; 9 nucleotides match TRBD1. Germline assignment: CDR1 PRHDT and CDR2 FYEKMQ (reference sequence). The CDR3 contains 15 residues.

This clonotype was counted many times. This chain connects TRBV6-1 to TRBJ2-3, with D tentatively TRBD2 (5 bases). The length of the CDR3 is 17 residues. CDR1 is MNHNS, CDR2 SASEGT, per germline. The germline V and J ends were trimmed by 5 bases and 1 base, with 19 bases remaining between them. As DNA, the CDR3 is TGTGCCAGCAGTACCGGGATTCGGGCAATTCGCACAGATACGCAGTATTTT. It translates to CASSTGIRAIRTDTQYF.